This T cell receptor (beta chain) stems from a study of T cell repertoires in cytomegalovirus infection. Study context: Public TCR beta signature analysis indicated the presence of both CMV infection and matching HLA type. Findings and limits, study-wide: HLA-C-restricted CMV clonotypes gave the most frequent clonotype in two of eight donors. Carriage of CMV together with the relevant HLA was identifiable through cumulative public TCR beta family frequency.

TCRdb re-called the reads with MiXCR, one entry per CDR3 protein. In the table there are fewer than 550,000 distinct CDR3 sequences, roughly 30% of which are singletons. Only a few counts were recorded for this clonotype. Its cognate antigen is unknown. There are 15 residues in the CDR3. CDR1 and CDR2 from the germline V gene are MNHEY and SVGAGI. V was pared by 3 bases and J by 8 bases, with 14 bases between. This sequence originates from a human donor in good health (CMV status not recorded). Some clones in this sample may be carry-over from other donors' samples. Sequencing used PBMCs. V and J are TRBV6-5 and TRBJ1-6, with a possible D match to TRBD1 (6 bases). CDR3 nucleotide sequence: TGTGCCAGCAGTTATGGACAGCGGAGCGATTCACCCCTCCACTTT. Amino acids: CASSYGQRSDSPLHF.